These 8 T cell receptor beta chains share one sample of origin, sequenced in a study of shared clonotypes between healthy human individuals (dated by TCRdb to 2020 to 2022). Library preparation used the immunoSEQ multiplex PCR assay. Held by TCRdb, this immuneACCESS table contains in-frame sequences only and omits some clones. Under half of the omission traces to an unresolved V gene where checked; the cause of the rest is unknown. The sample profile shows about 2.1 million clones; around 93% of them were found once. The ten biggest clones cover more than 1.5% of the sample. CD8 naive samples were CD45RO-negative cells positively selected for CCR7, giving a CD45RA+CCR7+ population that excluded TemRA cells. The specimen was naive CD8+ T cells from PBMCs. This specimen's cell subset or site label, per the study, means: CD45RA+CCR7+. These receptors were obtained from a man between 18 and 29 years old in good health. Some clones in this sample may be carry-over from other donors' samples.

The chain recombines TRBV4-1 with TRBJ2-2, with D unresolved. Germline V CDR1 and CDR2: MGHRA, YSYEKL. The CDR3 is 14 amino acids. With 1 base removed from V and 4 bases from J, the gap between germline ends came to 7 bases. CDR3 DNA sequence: TGCGCCAGCAGCCAAGTTGAAGTCACCGGGGAGCTGTTTTTT. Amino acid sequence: CASSQVEVTGELFF.

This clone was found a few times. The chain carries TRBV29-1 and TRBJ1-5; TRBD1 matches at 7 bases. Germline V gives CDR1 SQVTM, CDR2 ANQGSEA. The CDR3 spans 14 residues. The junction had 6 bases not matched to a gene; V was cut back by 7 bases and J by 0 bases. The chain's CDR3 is CSAWTGDSNQPQHF. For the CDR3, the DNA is TGCAGCGCCTGGACAGGTGATAGCAATCAGCCCCAGCATTTT.

The CDR3 DNA reads TGTGCCAGCAGCTCATTTAGTGGGGTTGGGCTTTGGGGAAACACCATATATTTT. As protein: CASSSFSGVGLWGNTIYF. This chain joins TRBV7-8 and TRBJ1-3, with D unresolved. CDR1 SGHVS and CDR2 FQNEAQ come from the germline V gene. This CDR3 is built from 18 residues. Deletions cut 4 bases from V and 4 bases from J, with 23 bases between.

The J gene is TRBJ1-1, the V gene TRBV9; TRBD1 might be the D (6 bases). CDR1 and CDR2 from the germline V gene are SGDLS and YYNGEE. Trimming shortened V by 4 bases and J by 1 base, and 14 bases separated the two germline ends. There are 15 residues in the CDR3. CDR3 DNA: TGTGCCAGCAGCCAGTACGGGGGCCCGAACACTGAAGCTTTCTTT. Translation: CASSQYGGPNTEAFF.

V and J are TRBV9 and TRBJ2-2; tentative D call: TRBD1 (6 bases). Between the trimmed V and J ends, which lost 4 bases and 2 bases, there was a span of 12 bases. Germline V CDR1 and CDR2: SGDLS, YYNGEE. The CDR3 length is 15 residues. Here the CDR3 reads CASSRGGYNTGELFF. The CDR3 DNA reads TGTGCCAGCAGCCGAGGGGGATATAACACCGGGGAGCTGTTTTTT.

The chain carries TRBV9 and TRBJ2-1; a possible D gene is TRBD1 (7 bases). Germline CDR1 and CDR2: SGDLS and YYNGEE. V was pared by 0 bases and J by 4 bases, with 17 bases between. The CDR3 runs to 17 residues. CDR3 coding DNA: TGTGCCAGCAGCGTAGTGGGCAGGGGGGTCCCGTACAATGAGCAGTTCTTC. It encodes CASSVVGRGVPYNEQFF.

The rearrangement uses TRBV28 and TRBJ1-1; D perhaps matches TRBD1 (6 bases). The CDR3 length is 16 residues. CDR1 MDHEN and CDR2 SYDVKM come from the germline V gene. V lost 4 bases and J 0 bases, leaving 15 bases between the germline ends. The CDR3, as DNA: TGTGCCAGCAGTTATATGGGGGGCGACATGAACACTGAAGCTTTCTTT. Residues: CASSYMGGDMNTEAFF.

CDR3 nucleotide sequence: TGTGCCAGCAGTTCGGACAGAAACACTGAAGCTTTCTTT. Protein: CASSSDRNTEAFF. The rearrangement uses TRBV27 and TRBJ1-1; D possibly corresponds to TRBD1 (6 bases). Germline V CDR1 and CDR2: MNHEY, SMNVEV (reference sequence). V dropped 4 bases and J dropped 2 bases, with 8 bases sitting between them. CDR3 length: 13 amino acids.